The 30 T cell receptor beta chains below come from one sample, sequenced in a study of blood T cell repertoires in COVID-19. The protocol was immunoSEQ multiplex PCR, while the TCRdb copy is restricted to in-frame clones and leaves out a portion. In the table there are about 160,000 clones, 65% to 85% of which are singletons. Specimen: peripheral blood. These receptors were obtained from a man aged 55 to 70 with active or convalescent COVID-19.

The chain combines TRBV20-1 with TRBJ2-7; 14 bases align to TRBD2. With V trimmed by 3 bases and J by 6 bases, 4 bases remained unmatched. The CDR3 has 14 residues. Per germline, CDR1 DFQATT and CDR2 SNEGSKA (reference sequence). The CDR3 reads CSASTGLAGVEQYF. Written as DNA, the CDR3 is TGCAGTGCTAGTACGGGACTAGCGGGAGTCGAGCAGTACTTC.

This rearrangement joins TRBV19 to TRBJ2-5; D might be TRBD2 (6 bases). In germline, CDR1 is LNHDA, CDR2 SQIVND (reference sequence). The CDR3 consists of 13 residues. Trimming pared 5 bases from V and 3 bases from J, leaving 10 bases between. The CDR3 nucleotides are TGTGCCAGTAGTCGGGCTAGCGAAGAGACCCAGTACTTC. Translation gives CASSRASEETQYF.

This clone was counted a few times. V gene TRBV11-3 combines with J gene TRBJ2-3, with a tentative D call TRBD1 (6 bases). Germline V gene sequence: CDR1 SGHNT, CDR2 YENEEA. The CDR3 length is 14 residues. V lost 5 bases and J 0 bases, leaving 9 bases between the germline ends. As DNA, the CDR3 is TGTGCCAGCAGCCTGACAGGAAGCACAGATACGCAGTATTTT. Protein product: CASSLTGSTDTQYF.

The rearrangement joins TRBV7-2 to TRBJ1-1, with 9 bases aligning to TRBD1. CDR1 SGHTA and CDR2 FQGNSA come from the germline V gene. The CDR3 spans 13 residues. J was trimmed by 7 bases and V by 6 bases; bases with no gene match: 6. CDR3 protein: CASRATGGNEAFF. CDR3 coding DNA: TGTGCCAGCAGGGCGACAGGGGGGAATGAAGCTTTCTTT.

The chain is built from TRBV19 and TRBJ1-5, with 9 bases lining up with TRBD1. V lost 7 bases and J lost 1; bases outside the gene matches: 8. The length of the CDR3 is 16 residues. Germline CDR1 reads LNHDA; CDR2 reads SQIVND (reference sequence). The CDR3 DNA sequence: TGTGCCAGTAAGGACAGGGGAGGAGGCAGCAATCAGCCCCAGCATTTT. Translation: CASKDRGGGSNQPQHF.

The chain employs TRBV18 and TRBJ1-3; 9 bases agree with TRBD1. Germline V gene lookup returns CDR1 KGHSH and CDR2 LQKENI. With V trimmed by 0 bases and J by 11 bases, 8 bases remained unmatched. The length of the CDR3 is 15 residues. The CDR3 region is CASSPPGQGSLSIYF. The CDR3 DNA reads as TGTGCCAGCTCACCACCGGGACAGGGATCCCTCTCCATATATTTT.

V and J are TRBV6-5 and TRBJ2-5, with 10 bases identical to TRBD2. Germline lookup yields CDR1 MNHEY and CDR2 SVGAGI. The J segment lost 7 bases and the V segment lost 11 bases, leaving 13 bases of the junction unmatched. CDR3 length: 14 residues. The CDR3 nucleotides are TGTGCCGCGGCGGGGACTAGCGCGTCCGTGACCCAGTACTTC. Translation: CAAAGTSASVTQYF.

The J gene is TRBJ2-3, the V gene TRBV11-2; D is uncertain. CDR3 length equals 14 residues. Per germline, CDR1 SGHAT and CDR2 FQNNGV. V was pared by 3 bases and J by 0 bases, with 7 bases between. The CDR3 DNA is TGTGCCAGCAGCTTGTATACTAGCACAGATACGCAGTATTTT. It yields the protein CASSLYTSTDTQYF.

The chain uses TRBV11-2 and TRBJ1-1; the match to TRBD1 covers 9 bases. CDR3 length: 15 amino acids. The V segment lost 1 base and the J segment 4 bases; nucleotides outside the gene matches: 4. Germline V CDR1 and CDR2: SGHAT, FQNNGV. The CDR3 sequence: CASSLATGGATEAFF. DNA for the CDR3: TGTGCCAGCAGCTTAGCGACAGGGGGGGCCACTGAAGCTTTCTTT.

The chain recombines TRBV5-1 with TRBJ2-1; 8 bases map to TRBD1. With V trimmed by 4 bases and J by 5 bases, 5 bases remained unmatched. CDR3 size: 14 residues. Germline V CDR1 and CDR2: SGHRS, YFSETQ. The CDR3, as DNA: TGCGCCAGCAGCCAGGACAGGGTGGACAATGAGCAGTTCTTC. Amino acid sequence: CASSQDRVDNEQFF.

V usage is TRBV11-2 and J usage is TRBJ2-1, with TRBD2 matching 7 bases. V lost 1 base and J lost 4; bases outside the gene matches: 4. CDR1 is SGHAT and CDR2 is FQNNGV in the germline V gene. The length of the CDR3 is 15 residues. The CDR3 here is CASSLGPAGYNEQFF. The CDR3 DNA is TGTGCCAGCAGCTTAGGTCCAGCGGGATACAATGAGCAGTTCTTC. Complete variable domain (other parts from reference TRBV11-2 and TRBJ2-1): EAGVAQSPRYKIIEKRQSVAFWCNPISGHATLYWYQQILGQGPKLLIQFQNNGVVDDSQLPKDRFSAERLKGVDSTLKIQPAKLEDSAVYLCASSLGPAGYNEQFFGPGTRLTVL.

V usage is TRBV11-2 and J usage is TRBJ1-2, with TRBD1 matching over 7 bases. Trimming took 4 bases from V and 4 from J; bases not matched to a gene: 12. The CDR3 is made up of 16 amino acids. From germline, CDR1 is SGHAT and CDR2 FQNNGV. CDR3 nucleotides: TGTGCCAGCAGCTCAGGACAGGCTACCCAAGTCTATGGCTACACCTTC. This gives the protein CASSSGQATQVYGYTF.

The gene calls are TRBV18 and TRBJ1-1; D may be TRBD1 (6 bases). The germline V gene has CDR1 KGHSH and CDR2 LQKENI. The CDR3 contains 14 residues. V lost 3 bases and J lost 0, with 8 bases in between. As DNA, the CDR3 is TGTGCCAGCTCACCGGACAGCTTGAACACTGAAGCTTTCTTT. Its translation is CASSPDSLNTEAFF.

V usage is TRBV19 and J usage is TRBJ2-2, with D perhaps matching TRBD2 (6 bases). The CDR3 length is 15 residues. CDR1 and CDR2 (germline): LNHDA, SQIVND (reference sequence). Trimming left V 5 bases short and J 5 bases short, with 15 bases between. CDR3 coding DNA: TGTGCCAGTAGTGACGGGAGCCGCGAGACCGGGGAGCTGTTTTTT. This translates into CASSDGSRETGELFF.

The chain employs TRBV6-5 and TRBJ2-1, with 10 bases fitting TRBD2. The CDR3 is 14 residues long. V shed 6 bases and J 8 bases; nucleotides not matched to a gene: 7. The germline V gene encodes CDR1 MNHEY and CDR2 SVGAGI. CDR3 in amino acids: CASRLAGVSYEQFF. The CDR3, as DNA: TGTGCCAGCAGGCTAGCGGGAGTTAGCTATGAGCAGTTCTTC.

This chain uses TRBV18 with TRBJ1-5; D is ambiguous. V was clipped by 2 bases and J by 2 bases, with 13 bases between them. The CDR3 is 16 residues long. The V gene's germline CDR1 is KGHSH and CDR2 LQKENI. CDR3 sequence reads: CASSPIGVEGNQPQHF. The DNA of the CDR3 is TGTGCCAGCTCACCAATTGGGGTGGAGGGCAATCAGCCCCAGCATTTT.

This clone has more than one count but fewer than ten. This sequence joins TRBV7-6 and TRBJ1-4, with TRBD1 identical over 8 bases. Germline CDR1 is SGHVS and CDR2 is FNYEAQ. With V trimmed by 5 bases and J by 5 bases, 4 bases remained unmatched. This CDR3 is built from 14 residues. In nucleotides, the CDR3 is TGTGCCAGCAGCCAGGGACAGGCGAATGAAAAACTGTTTTTT. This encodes CASSQGQANEKLFF.

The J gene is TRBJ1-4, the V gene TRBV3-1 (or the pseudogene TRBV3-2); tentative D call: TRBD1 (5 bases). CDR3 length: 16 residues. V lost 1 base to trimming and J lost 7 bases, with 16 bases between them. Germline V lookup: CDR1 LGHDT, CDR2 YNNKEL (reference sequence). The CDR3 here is CASSQGTGGYSEKLFF. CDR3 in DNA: TGTGCCAGCAGCCAAGGTACGGGGGGATACAGTGAAAAACTGTTTTTT.

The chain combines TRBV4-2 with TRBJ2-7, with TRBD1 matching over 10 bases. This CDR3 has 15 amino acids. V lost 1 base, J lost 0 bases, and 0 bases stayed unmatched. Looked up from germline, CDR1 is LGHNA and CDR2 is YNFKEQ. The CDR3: CASSQGTGGSYEQYF. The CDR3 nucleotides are TGTGCCAGCAGCCAAGGGACAGGGGGCTCCTACGAGCAGTACTTC.

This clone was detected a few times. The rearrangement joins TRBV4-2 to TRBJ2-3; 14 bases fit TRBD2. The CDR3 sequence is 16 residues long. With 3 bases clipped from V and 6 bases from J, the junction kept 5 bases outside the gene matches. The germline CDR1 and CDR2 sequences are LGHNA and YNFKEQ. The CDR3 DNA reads TGTGCCAGCAGCCAGGGGACTAGCGGGGGTGCCGATACGCAGTATTTT. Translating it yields CASSQGTSGGADTQYF.

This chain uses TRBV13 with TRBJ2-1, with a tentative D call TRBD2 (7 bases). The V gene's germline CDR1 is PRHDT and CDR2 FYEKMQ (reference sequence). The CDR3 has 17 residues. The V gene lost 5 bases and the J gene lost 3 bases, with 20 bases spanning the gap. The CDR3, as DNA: TGTGCCAGCAGCCCATTTTCGAGGGGGGGCTTCTACAATGAGCAGTTCTTC. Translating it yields CASSPFSRGGFYNEQFF.

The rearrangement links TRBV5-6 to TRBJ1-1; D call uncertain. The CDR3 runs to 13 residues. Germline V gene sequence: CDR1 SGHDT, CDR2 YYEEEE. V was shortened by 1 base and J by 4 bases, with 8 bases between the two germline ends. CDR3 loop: CASSLSRGTEAFF. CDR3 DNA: TGTGCCAGCAGCTTGTCTCGGGGCACTGAAGCTTTCTTT.

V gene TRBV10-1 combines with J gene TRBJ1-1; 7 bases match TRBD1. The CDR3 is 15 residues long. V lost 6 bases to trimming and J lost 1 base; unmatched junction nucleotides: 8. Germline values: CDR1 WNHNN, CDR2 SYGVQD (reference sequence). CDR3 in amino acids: CASRKGQTPNTEAFF. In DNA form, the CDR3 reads TGCGCCAGCAGAAAGGGACAGACACCGAACACTGAAGCTTTCTTT.

The CDR3 here is CASSEMANQPQHF. The CDR3 DNA follows: TGTGCCAGCAGTGAGATGGCCAATCAGCCCCAGCATTTT. V usage is TRBV2 and J usage is TRBJ1-5; no definite D call. Looked up from germline, CDR1 is SNHLY and CDR2 is FYNNEI. Trimming pared 3 bases from V and 3 bases from J, leaving 6 bases between. This CDR3 spans 13 amino acids.

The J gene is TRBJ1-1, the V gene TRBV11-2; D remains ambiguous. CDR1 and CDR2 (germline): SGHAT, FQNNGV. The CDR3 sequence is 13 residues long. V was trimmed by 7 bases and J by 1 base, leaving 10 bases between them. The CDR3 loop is CASILSPNTEAFF. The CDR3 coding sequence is TGTGCCAGCATCCTTTCCCCGAACACTGAAGCTTTCTTT.

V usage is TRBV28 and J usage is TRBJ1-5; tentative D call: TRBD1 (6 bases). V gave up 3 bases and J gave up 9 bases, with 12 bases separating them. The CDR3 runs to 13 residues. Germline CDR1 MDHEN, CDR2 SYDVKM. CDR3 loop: CASSFTTGMPQHF. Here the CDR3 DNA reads TGTGCCAGCAGTTTCACGACAGGAATGCCCCAGCATTTT.

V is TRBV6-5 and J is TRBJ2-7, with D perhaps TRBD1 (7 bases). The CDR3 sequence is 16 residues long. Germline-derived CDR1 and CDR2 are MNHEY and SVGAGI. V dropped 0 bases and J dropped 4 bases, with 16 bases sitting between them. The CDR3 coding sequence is TGTGCCAGCAGTTACTCGATGGGCGGGACAGTTTACGAGCAGTACTTC. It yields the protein CASSYSMGGTVYEQYF.

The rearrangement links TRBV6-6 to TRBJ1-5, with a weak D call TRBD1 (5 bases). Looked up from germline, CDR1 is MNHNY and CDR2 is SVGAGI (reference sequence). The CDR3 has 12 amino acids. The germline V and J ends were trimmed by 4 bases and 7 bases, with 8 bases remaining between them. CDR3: CASSSRGQPQHF. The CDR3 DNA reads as TGTGCCAGCAGTTCCCGGGGGCAGCCCCAGCATTTT.

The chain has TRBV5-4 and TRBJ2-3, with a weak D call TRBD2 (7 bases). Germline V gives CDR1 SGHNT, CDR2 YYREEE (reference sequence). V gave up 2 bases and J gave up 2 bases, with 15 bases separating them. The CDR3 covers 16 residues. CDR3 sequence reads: CASSFSRGAYTDTQYF. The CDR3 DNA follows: TGTGCCAGCAGCTTTTCACGGGGGGCCTACACAGATACGCAGTATTTT.

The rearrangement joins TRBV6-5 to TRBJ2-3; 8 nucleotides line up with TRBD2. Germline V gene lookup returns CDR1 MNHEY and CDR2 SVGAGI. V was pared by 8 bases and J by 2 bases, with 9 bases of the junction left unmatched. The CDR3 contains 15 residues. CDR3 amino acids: CASRFGTRFTDTQYF. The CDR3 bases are TGTGCCAGCCGATTCGGGACTAGGTTCACAGATACGCAGTATTTT.